These T cell receptor beta chains were read from a single sample in a study of T cells after yellow fever vaccination. Using its own MiXCR run on the 5' RACE reads, TCRdb lists one record per CDR3 protein. The data contain about 550,000 distinct CDR3 sequences, around 21% of them singletons. The sample in question was PBMCs, obtained 15 days after the yellow fever booster vaccination. Source of these receptors: a man aged 25 to 40 who received the YFV17D yellow fever vaccine. CDR3s include the opening cysteine and the closing phenylalanine or tryptophan. The order of the fields is clone size, D gene, J gene, V gene, CDR3 DNA, CDR3 protein. A D gene is named only where the DNA matches it firmly. Clone size appears in some rows only: once, few, many, or a class for an expanded clone.

few | TRBD2 | TRBJ2-7 | TRBV7-2 | TGTGCCAGCAGCTTTATCGCGGGAGCCTACGAGCAGTACTTC | CASSFIAGAYEQYF
NA | NA | TRBJ2-2 | TRBV19 | TGTGCCAGTAGTTTAGACGGTGTTCCAGGCGGGGAGCTGTTTTTT | CASSLDGVPGGELFF
NA | TRBD2 | TRBJ2-1 | TRBV6-1 | TGTGCCAGCATCGAACCCACTAGCGGAGAGCAGTTCTTC | CASIEPTSGEQFF
NA | NA | TRBJ2-1 | TRBV5-4 | TGTGCCAGCAGCTTGGATTGGGGCTCCTACAATGAGCAGTTCTTC | CASSLDWGSYNEQFF
NA | NA | TRBJ1-1 | TRBV2 | TGTGCCAGCAGTGAAGGGGGCATTCTCACTGAAGCTTTCTTT | CASSEGGILTEAFF
few | NA | TRBJ1-3 | TRBV5-1 | TGCGCCAGCAGCGTTGGTAGCAGCGCTGGAAACACCATATATTTT | CASSVGSSAGNTIYF
many | TRBD2 | TRBJ2-2 | TRBV12-3/TRBV12-4 | TGTGCCAGCAGTCCTAGCGGGAGGGACACCGGGGAGCTGTTTTTT | CASSPSGRDTGELFF
NA | NA | TRBJ2-2 | TRBV11-2 | TGTGCCAGCAGTCGGACGGGGACCAGCACCGGGGAGCTGTTTTTT | CASSRTGTSTGELFF
NA | TRBD2 | TRBJ2-3 | TRBV5-1 | TGCGCCAGCAGCTTCTCGACTAGCGGCACAGATACGCAGTATTTT | CASSFSTSGTDTQYF
NA | TRBD1 | TRBJ1-5 | TRBV12-3/TRBV12-4 | TGTGCCAGTTCCATCGCTGGACAGGGAAATCAGCCCCAGCATTTT | CASSIAGQGNQPQHF
NA | NA | TRBJ1-4 | TRBV7-2 | TGTGCCAGCAGCCCCGCTGGGTTGGCATCCGAAAAACTGTTTTTT | CASSPAGLASEKLFF
few | TRBD1 | TRBJ2-7 | TRBV6-5 | TGTGCCAGCAGTTACGTTGGGACAGGGGGACAACAAGTTGACGAGCAGTACTTC | CASSYVGTGGQQVDEQYF
few | NA | TRBJ2-7 | TRBV6-5 | TGTGCCAGCAGTTACTCGATCAAGCCCTACGAGCAGTACTTC | CASSYSIKPYEQYF
many | NA | TRBJ2-1 | TRBV12-3/TRBV12-4 | TGTGCCAGCAGTTTCCACAATGAGCAGTTCTTC | CASSFHNEQFF
few | NA | TRBJ2-1 | TRBV3-1 | TGTGCCAGCAGCCAAGTAAGCGCCTCCTACAATGAGCAGTTCTTC | CASSQVSASYNEQFF
few | TRBD2 | TRBJ2-1 | TRBV11-2 | TGTGCCAGCAGCTTAGTAGGGACTAGCGCGAGCTCCTACAATGAGCAGTTCTTC | CASSLVGTSASSYNEQFF
NA | NA | TRBJ1-5 | TRBV4-3 | TGCGCCAGCAGCGAGGGGCGAAGCAATCAGCCCCAGCATTTT | CASSEGRSNQPQHF
NA | NA | TRBJ1-4 | TRBV15 | TGTGCCACCAGCAACGACATTTCAGGAAAACTGTTTTTT | CATSNDISGKLFF
NA | TRBD1 | TRBJ2-5 | TRBV5-1 | TGCGCCAGCAGCTTGGGTGACAGGGTAGAGACCCAGTACTTC | CASSLGDRVETQYF
few | TRBD2 | TRBJ2-2 | TRBV11-2 | TGTGCCAGCAGCTTAGACCTAGCGGGAGCGTCCACCGGGGAGCTGTTTTTT | CASSLDLAGASTGELFF
few | TRBD1 | TRBJ1-2 | TRBV28 | TGTGCCAGCACCTCGGGACAGGGCTATGGCTACACCTTC | CASTSGQGYGYTF
NA | TRBD2 | TRBJ2-2 | TRBV18 | TGTGCCAGCCGGGAGGACACCGGGGAGCTGTTTTTT | CASREDTGELFF
NA | TRBD1 | TRBJ2-7 | TRBV6-1 | TGTGCCAGCACCCCCCGTTACAGGGGCTACGAGCAGTACTTC | CASTPRYRGYEQYF
NA | TRBD2 | TRBJ2-7 | TRBV30 | TGTGCCTGGAACGGACTAGCGGGAGTGGGCGAGCAGTACTTC | CAWNGLAGVGEQYF
NA | TRBD2 | TRBJ2-3 | TRBV7-2 | TGTGCCAGCAGCCCCGCTAGCGGGATGTCAGATACGCAGTATTTT | CASSPASGMSDTQYF
NA | NA | TRBJ1-6 | TRBV5-5 | TGTGCCAGCAGCGTAGGAGGGGTTAATTCACCCCTCCACTTT | CASSVGGVNSPLHF
few | NA | TRBJ2-3 | TRBV4-3 | TGCGCCAGCAGCCGATCAGGACAGAGCACAGATACGCAGTATTTT | CASSRSGQSTDTQYF
NA | NA | TRBJ2-3 | TRBV24-1 | TGTGCCACCAGTGCGCGAACAGCACTTGGTACGCAGTATTTT | CATSARTALGTQYF
few | TRBD1 | TRBJ2-3 | TRBV10-3 | TGTGCCATCAGTGATGTCAGGGGGACAGCAGATACGCAGTATTTT | CAISDVRGTADTQYF
few | TRBD2 | TRBJ2-5 | TRBV29-1 | TGCAGCGTTGAAGATGGGCTAGCGGGAGGGTTATCCACCCAGTACTTC | CSVEDGLAGGLSTQYF
few | TRBD1 | TRBJ1-4 | TRBV6-1 | TGTGCCAGCAGAGGACAGGGGACAACTAATGAAAAACTGTTTTTT | CASRGQGTTNEKLFF